This TCR beta chain is drawn from a study of T cells in Graves' hyperthyroidism and ophthalmopathy. There were TCR beta CDR3 regions amplified from RNA transcripts. The HTBI primer set drove a first-round RT-PCR of the TCR CDR3. MiXCR, applied by TCRdb to the multiplex PCR reads, yields one record per CDR3 protein. The profile covers almost 250,000 distinct CDR3 sequences, with approximately 24% appearing a single time and approximately 32% taken by the ten largest. CDR1 is SGHTA and CDR2 is FQGNSA in the germline V gene. This CDR3 spans 15 amino acids. V was pared by 0 bases and J by 3 bases, with 12 bases between.

The TCR originated in a middle-aged woman with Graves' ophthalmopathy. The V and J genes are TRBV7-2 and TRBJ2-7; no firm D call. Sample: blood. The CDR3 nucleotides are TGTGCCAGCAGCTTAGCCCAGACCCCCTTCTACGAGCAGTACTTC. This sequence encodes CASSLAQTPFYEQYF.